One and the same sample provided the 25 T cell receptor beta chains below, sequenced in a study of Ad26.COV2.S vaccination and SARS-CoV-2 variants. Treatment denoted: some 20 received Ad26.COV2.S at low or high dose, single or two shots; about 5 received placebo; per-sample allocation not given. Sampling happened 63 days after the first vaccine or placebo injection. Data came from immunoSEQ multiplex PCR; TCRdb stores just in-frame clones and leaves some out. The sample lists under 300,000 clones; about 83% were seen once. Here the sequenced sample was peripheral blood, taken in a trial of Ad26.COV2.S vaccine versus placebo. The receptor source for this set is a person between 18 and 60 years old who received the Ad26.COV2.S COVID-19 vaccine or a placebo.

V gene TRBV7-9 combines with J gene TRBJ2-5; TRBD1 or TRBD2 may be the D gene (5 bases each). The CDR3 covers 13 residues. Germline assignment: CDR1 SEHNR and CDR2 FQNEAQ (reference sequence). Between the trimmed V and J ends, which lost 8 bases and 2 bases, there was a span of 12 bases. In DNA form, the CDR3 reads TGTGCCAGCCCCGGGGACCGTCAAGAGACCCAGTACTTC. Protein sequence: CASPGDRQETQYF.

This chain uses TRBV7-7 with TRBJ2-1; 10 positions match TRBD2. The length of the CDR3 is 17 residues. Trimming removed 4 bases from V and 4 bases from J; junction bases left unmatched: 10. The germline V gene encodes CDR1 SSHAT and CDR2 FNYEAQ (reference sequence). CDR3: CASSYYSGTSAYNEQFF. As DNA, the CDR3 is TGTGCCAGCAGCTACTATTCCGGGACTAGCGCTTACAATGAGCAGTTCTTC.

This clone was detected many times. Different DNA sequences within this sample yield the same CDR3. The chain couples TRBV7-2 to TRBJ2-1, with unresolved D. Germline V lookup: CDR1 SGHTA, CDR2 FQGNSA. The CDR3 has 12 residues. With 1 base removed from V and 6 bases from J, the gap between germline ends came to 4 bases. The CDR3 reads CASSLVVNEQFF. The CDR3 DNA sequence: TGTGCCAGCAGCTTAGTGGTCAATGAGCAGTTCTTC.

The rearrangement uses TRBV9 and TRBJ2-2, with no clear D. The CDR3 has 17 residues. The V end was cut by 0 bases, the J end by 0 bases, with 12 bases between. Germline CDR1 and CDR2: SGDLS and YYNGEE. The CDR3, as DNA: TGTGCCAGCAGCGTAGGCCTGCCAGAGACGAACACCGGGGAGCTGTTTTTT. This codes for CASSVGLPETNTGELFF.

The chain combines TRBV9 with TRBJ1-1; a weak D match, TRBD1 (5 bases). Germline V gene data show CDR1 as SGDLS and CDR2 as YYNGEE. This CDR3 is 14 amino acids long. Trimming removed 2 bases at V and 2 bases at J, with 10 bases between. The CDR3 loop reads CASSVAGGNTEAFF. CDR3 nucleotide sequence: TGTGCCAGCAGCGTCGCGGGGGGTAACACTGAAGCTTTCTTT.

The rearrangement uses TRBV4-1 and TRBJ1-5; possibly TRBD1 for D (6 bases). Germline assignment: CDR1 MGHRA and CDR2 YSYEKL. This CDR3 spans 15 amino acids. Trimming took 4 bases from V and 5 from J, leaving 15 bases between them. The CDR3 DNA is TGCGCCAGCAGCCGGGGCGGGGGGCATGATCAGCCCCAGCATTTT. Translating it yields CASSRGGGHDQPQHF.

Turning to this clone: The junction and the germline gene differ at one end; a read error may be behind it. This rearrangement joins TRBV7-7 to TRBJ2-2, with D uncertain. The CDR3 is made up of 14 amino acids. Germline CDR1 reads SSHAT; CDR2 reads FNYEAQ (reference sequence). The CDR3 here is CASSLAVAAGELFF. CDR3 DNA: TGTGCTAGCAGCTTAGCTGTTGCAGCCGGGGAGCTGTTTTTT.

The V call is TRBV7-9, the J call TRBJ1-5, with D perhaps TRBD1 (5 bases). Germline-derived CDR1 and CDR2 are SEHNR and FQNEAQ (reference sequence). V lost 6 bases and J lost 5, with 14 bases in between. This CDR3 is 14 amino acids long. The CDR3 DNA reads TGTGCCAGCAGTCGGGACTGGGAAGATCAGCCCCAGCATTTT. It codes for CASSRDWEDQPQHF.

The chain is built from TRBV10-3 and TRBJ1-2; D call uncertain. The V end was cut by 2 bases, the J end by 8 bases, with 9 bases between. CDR1 ENHRY and CDR2 SYGVKD come from the germline V gene. The length of the CDR3 is 12 residues. CDR3 loop: CAISEPEGGYTF. As DNA, the CDR3 is TGTGCCATCAGTGAGCCTGAAGGGGGCTACACCTTC.

The V call is TRBV6-5, the J call TRBJ2-4; TRBD1 matches at 11 bases. CDR3 size: 13 residues. Trimming at V came to 6 bases and at J to 15 bases, leaving 10 bases not matched to a gene. CDR1 is MNHEY, CDR2 SVGAGI, per germline. Written as DNA, the CDR3 is TGTGCCAGCAGCGCGGGACAGGGGGTCCGTGGGTACTTC. Translation gives CASSAGQGVRGYF.

This clone was counted only a few times. The rearrangement links TRBV7-9 to TRBJ1-2; D possibly corresponds to TRBD1 (5 bases). Germline V gene data show CDR1 as SEHNR and CDR2 as FQNEAQ (reference sequence). Trimming cost V 2 bases and J 4 bases, with 14 bases left between them. The CDR3 is made up of 15 amino acids. CDR3 DNA: TGTGCCAGCAGCTTAACGACAGTCTTCTCCTATGGCTACACCTTC. Translation: CASSLTTVFSYGYTF.

V usage is TRBV30 and J usage is TRBJ1-2; tentatively, D is TRBD1 (6 bases). The CDR3 runs 14 residues. The V end lost 0 bases, the J end lost 1 base, and 9 bases lay between the germline ends. The germline V gene encodes CDR1 GTSNPN and CDR2 SVGIG (reference sequence). The DNA for the CDR3 is TGTGCCTGGAGTGTAGGGGGTTTTAACTATGGCTACACCTTC. Its protein is CAWSVGGFNYGYTF. Complete variable domain (other parts from reference TRBV30 and TRBJ1-2): SQTIHQWPATLVQPVGSPLSLECTVEGTSNPNLYWYRQAAGRGLQLLFYSVGIGQISSEVPQNLSASRPQDRQFILSSKKLLLSDSGFYLCAWSVGGFNYGYTFGSGTRLTVV.

The chain uses TRBV11-3 and TRBJ2-5, with 11 bases aligning to TRBD1. The CDR3 contains 15 residues. V dropped 4 bases and J dropped 1; count of bases not matched to a gene: 2. Germline CDR1 and CDR2: SGHNT and YENEEA. The CDR3 loop is CASSSDRGLQETQYF. CDR3 nucleotides: TGTGCCAGCAGCTCGGACAGGGGGCTCCAAGAGACCCAGTACTTC.

This sequence joins TRBV18 and TRBJ2-7; D not resolved. Trimming pared 2 bases from V and 3 bases from J, leaving 11 bases between. This CDR3 spans 14 amino acids. The V gene's germline CDR1 is KGHSH and CDR2 LQKENI. CDR3 protein: CASSPKSLHYEQYF. The CDR3 DNA follows: TGTGCCAGCTCACCAAAAAGTCTGCACTACGAGCAGTACTTC.

The CDR3 protein is CASSRAEYGYTF. The CDR3 region has the DNA TGTGCCAGCAGCAGGGCCGAGTATGGCTACACCTTC. The chain is built from TRBV3-1 (or the pseudogene TRBV3-2) and TRBJ1-2, with D unclear. CDR3 size: 12 residues. The germline V gene encodes CDR1 LGHDT and CDR2 YNNKEL (reference sequence). V gave up 5 bases and J gave up 5 bases, with 9 bases separating them.

This clone was observed at least ten times. The V gene is TRBV29-1, the J gene TRBJ1-2, with 11 bases identical to TRBD1. The V gene's germline CDR1 is SQVTM and CDR2 ANQGSEA. J lost 6 bases, V lost 0 bases, and 3 bases had no gene match. There are 14 residues in the CDR3. Here the CDR3 reads CSVEELDRGHGYTF. The CDR3 nucleotides are TGCAGCGTTGAAGAACTGGACAGGGGGCATGGCTACACCTTC.

CDR3 nucleotide sequence: TGTGCCAGCTCCGAGAGGCCCAATCAGCCCCAGCATTTT. It yields the protein CASSERPNQPQHF. This chain joins TRBV18 and TRBJ1-5; D gene uncertain. V gave up 6 bases and J gave up 3 bases, with 9 bases separating them. Germline assignment: CDR1 KGHSH and CDR2 LQKENI. The CDR3 runs 13 residues.

V gene TRBV13 combines with J gene TRBJ2-1, with 9 bases matching TRBD2. CDR3 length equals 16 residues. The J segment lost 8 bases and the V segment lost 4 bases, leaving 12 bases of the junction unmatched. Looked up from germline, CDR1 is PRHDT and CDR2 is FYEKMQ (reference sequence). For the CDR3, the DNA is TGTGCCAGCAGCTCGCCGGGACTAGCTGGGAGGCATGAGCAGTTCTTC. This sequence encodes CASSSPGLAGRHEQFF.

As concerns this clone: The sample holds other DNA sequences that translate to the same CDR3. This sequence joins TRBV5-1 and TRBJ2-5; possibly TRBD1 or TRBD2 for D (5 bases each). Germline CDR1 reads SGHRS; CDR2 reads YFSETQ. The ends were cut back, 3 bases at V and 2 bases at J, with 14 bases in the middle. CDR3 size: 15 residues. CDR3 protein: CASSSAGTVQETQYF. In DNA form, the CDR3 reads TGCGCCAGCAGCTCCGCCGGGACGGTACAAGAGACCCAGTACTTC.

The rearrangement joins TRBV19 to TRBJ2-7; TRBD2 matches at 9 bases. This CDR3 is built from 17 residues. Germline V CDR1 and CDR2: LNHDA, SQIVND (reference sequence). V lost 3 bases, J lost 3 bases, and 12 bases stayed unmatched. This CDR3 reads CASSIRTVAGGLYEQYF. CDR3 nucleotides: TGTGCCAGTAGTATCAGGACCGTCGCGGGGGGGCTCTACGAGCAGTACTTC.

This sequence joins TRBV1 and TRBJ2-1. TRBV1 is classified as a pseudogene. This CDR3 comprises 14 residues. For the CDR3, the DNA is TGCACCCCGGTGGATTTCAGCTCCTACAATGAGCAGTTCTTC. Its protein is CTPVDFSSYNEQFF.

This chain links TRBV2 with TRBJ1-1, with D unclear. The CDR3 has 13 amino acids. CDR1 is SNHLY and CDR2 is FYNNEI in the germline V gene. V lost 4 bases and J lost 1, with 7 bases in between. The DNA for the CDR3 is TGTGCCAGCAGTGTTCAAACGAACACTGAAGCTTTCTTT. It yields the protein CASSVQTNTEAFF.

The rearrangement links TRBV5-6 to TRBJ2-3; 10 nucleotides align to TRBD1. J lost 4 bases, V lost 2 bases, and 4 bases had no gene match. The CDR3 consists of 15 residues. Germline V gene sequence: CDR1 SGHDT, CDR2 YYEEEE. This CDR3 reads CASSFRDRGSDTQYF. The CDR3 coding sequence is TGTGCCAGCAGCTTCCGGGACAGGGGTTCAGATACGCAGTATTTT.

The chain employs TRBV6-2 or TRBV6-3 and TRBJ2-2; D perhaps matches TRBD2 (6 bases). V was cut by 4 bases and J by 6 bases, with 15 bases left in between. This CDR3 has 15 residues. CDR1 MNHEY and CDR2 SVGEGT come from the germline V gene. CDR3 DNA: TGTGCCAGCAGTTTTCTGGGAATAGCGGCCGGGGAGCTGTTTTTT. Translating it yields CASSFLGIAAGELFF.

This chain joins TRBV29-1 and TRBJ1-1, with D perhaps matching TRBD1 (5 bases). V lost 4 bases, J lost 10 bases, and 13 bases lay in between. Per the germline V gene, CDR1 is SQVTM and CDR2 is ANQGSEA. The CDR3 sequence is 11 residues long. The CDR3 nucleotides read TGCAGCGTTGTGGGGCAAGGTGGAGCTTTCTTT. Translated: CSVVGQGGAFF. The full variable domain, with the rest looked up from reference TRBV29-1 and TRBJ1-1, is SAVISQKPSRDICQRGTSLTIQCQVDSQVTMMFWYRQQPGQSLTLIATANQGSEATYESGFVIDKFPISRPNLTFSTLTVSNMSPEDSSIYLCSVVGQGGAFFGQGTRLTVV.